The rows below give T cell receptor beta chains drawn from one sample of a study of blood T cell repertoires in COVID-19. TCRdb's table, derived via immunoSEQ multiplex PCR, lists solely in-frame clones and lacks some. The data hold tens of thousands of clones, with roughly three quarters observed a single time. The source material was peripheral blood. These receptors all stem from a man between 65 and 79 years old with active or convalescent COVID-19. Each CDR3 is given with its conserved first and last residue. The order of the fields is J gene, D gene, clone size, V gene, CDR3 DNA, CDR3 protein. The D gene is left open where the match is weak. Clone size is shown for a subset of rows, as once, few, many or a class of expanded clone.

TRBJ2-1 | TRBD1 | - | TRBV24-1 | TGTGCCACCAGTGACCCTCTGACAGGGAAGGACTCCTACAATGAGCAGTTCTTC | CATSDPLTGKDSYNEQFF
TRBJ1-6 | - | - | TRBV27 | TGTGCCAGCAGTTTCGGGGGTATGGCCAATTCACCCCTCCACTTT | CASSFGGMANSPLHF
TRBJ2-3 | TRBD1 | - | TRBV19 | TGTGCCAGTAAGAGGACAGGGTACACAGATACGCAGTATTTT | CASKRTGYTDTQYF
TRBJ1-1 | - | - | TRBV6-2/TRBV6-3 | TGTGCCAGCAGCTGGCTTTCGGGAACTGAAGCTTTCTTT | CASSWLSGTEAFF
TRBJ1-1 | - | - | TRBV12-3/TRBV12-4 | TGTGCCAGCAGTTTAACAGGGATTCCTGAAGCTTTCTTT | CASSLTGIPEAFF
TRBJ1-2 | TRBD1 | few | TRBV2 | TGTGCCAGCAGTCCGGGACAGGGTTCCAACTATGGCTACACCTTC | CASSPGQGSNYGYTF
TRBJ2-7 | - | - | TRBV18 | TGTGCCAGCTCAGACTGGGGAGCTACAAGCTCCTACGAGCAGTACTTC | CASSDWGATSSYEQYF
TRBJ1-1 | TRBD1 | - | TRBV27 | TGTGCCAGCAGTCCGTTACAGGGGGGGCTCACTGAAGCTTTCTTT | CASSPLQGGLTEAFF
TRBJ2-1 | - | - | TRBV3-1/TRBV3-2 | TGTGCCAGCAGCCAATCGTACTGGGGCACGTTCTTC | CASSQSYWGTFF
TRBJ1-5 | TRBD1 | - | TRBV6-6 | TGTGCCAGCAGTTCGACAGGGACTCGGCAGCCCCAGCATTTT | CASSSTGTRQPQHF
TRBJ2-1 | - | - | TRBV4-1 | TGCGCCAGCAGCCAAGATGACGCGGGTGTGCAGTTCTTC | CASSQDDAGVQFF
TRBJ2-2 | - | - | TRBV7-9 | TGTGCCAGCAGCTTTGGGAGGTCCGACACCGGGGAGCTGTTTTTT | CASSFGRSDTGELFF
TRBJ2-5 | - | - | TRBV18 | TGTGCCAGCTCACAACTAGAACAAGAGACCCAGTACTTC | CASSQLEQETQYF
TRBJ1-6 | TRBD1 | - | TRBV4-1 | TGCGCCAGCAGCCGGGACAGCTATAATTCACCCCTCCACTTT | CASSRDSYNSPLHF
TRBJ2-5 | - | - | TRBV5-4 | TGTGCCAGCAGCCAGGGACATACTCAAGAGACCCAGTACTTC | CASSQGHTQETQYF
TRBJ1-3 | TRBD1 | - | TRBV4-2 | TGTGCCAGCAGCGAAGGGACAGGGAGGCACACCATATATTTT | CASSEGTGRHTIYF
TRBJ1-6 | - | few | TRBV28 | TGTGCCAGCAGCCCTTCAACGACAAGGGGGGGTCTAAGCTCCTATAATTCACCCCTCCACTTT | CASSPSTTRGGLSSYNSPLHF
TRBJ1-5 | - | - | TRBV2 | TGTGCCAGCACGAGGGAGGCCGGGGCAAACAATCAGCCCCAGCATTTT | CASTREAGANNQPQHF
TRBJ1-1 | - | - | TRBV5-1 | TGCGCCTCAACAGGATCGAACGAAGCTTTCTTT | CASTGSNEAFF